This T cell receptor beta chain emerged from a study of molecular identifiers for immune sequencing clone quantification. Using a CD8+CD4-CCR7+CD45RA+ phenotype, naive CD8 T cells were sorted. MiXCR, run by TCRdb on the PCR reads, gives a single entry per CDR3 protein. The data contain fewer than 350,000 distinct CDR3 sequences, under 25% of them seen just once; the ten biggest clones take up roughly 0.7%. CDR1 and CDR2 (germline): LGHDT, YNNKEL (reference sequence). The CDR3 length is 15 residues. Trimming left V 0 bases short and J 9 bases short, with 14 bases between. This chain joins TRBV3-1 and TRBJ2-2, with D hard to call. The source is a human donor in good health. Some libraries in this study had Jurkat cell RNA spiked in. The sample consisted of naive CD8+ T cells from blood, with Jurkat cell RNA spiked in. As to subset: FACS-sorted CD8+CD4-CCR7+CD45RA+ naive T cells. Here the CDR3 reads CASSQDWTIYRELFF. The CDR3 nucleotides are TGTGCCAGCAGCCAAGATTGGACCATTTACCGGGAGCTGTTTTTT.